This record concerns one T cell receptor (beta chain) sequence. Antigen specificity is unknown. The sample originates from a study of response to subunit inactivated influenza vaccine. Study conclusions and caveats: Each seasonal influenza vaccination recruits few new T cells, the authors suggested.

Trimming took 3 bases from V and 3 from J, leaving 11 bases between them. The germline V gene encodes CDR1 SEHNR and CDR2 FQNEAQ (reference sequence). CDR3 size: 15 residues. TCRdb re-called the RT-PCR reads with MiXCR, one entry per CDR3 protein. The sample yields hundreds of thousands of distinct CDR3 sequences, 13% to 15% seen once. The chain uses TRBV7-9 and TRBJ1-4; D possibly corresponds to TRBD1 (6 bases). The receptor was derived from a man aged 50 to 60 who received an inactivated influenza vaccine. Specimen: PBMCs from blood, collected 14 to 15 days before vaccination. This CDR3 reads CASSFQGRANEKLFF. CDR3 sequence (DNA): TGTGCCAGCAGCTTCCAGGGGAGGGCTAATGAAAAACTGTTTTTT.